This note documents a single T cell receptor (beta chain) sequence. Which antigen it targets is not known. It has no much larger one-base neighbor in the sample; base qualities were not kept. This sample is part of a study of cytomegalovirus exposure and HLA in healthy donors (dated by TCRdb to between 2016 and 2019). About the investigation overall: An earlier analysis of 587 of the donors reported around 280 Gb of sequence data and 117 million unique TCR beta sequences obtained from some 170 million T cells. An early release that covered about 600 HLA-typed donors contained about 290 gigabases of sequencing data and 65 million to 100 million unique TCR sequences. The genetic ancestry cluster associated with self-reported Caucasian donors included roughly four fifths of the 300 to 450 genotyped donors. The study aimed to test whether signatures of past pathogen exposure could be identified by cataloging public T cell receptors. The study used immunosequencing to profile the T cell repertoires of about 670 subjects and linked those repertoires to cytomegalovirus serostatus. Besides the first cohort of some 670 subjects, a separate validation cohort made up of roughly 120 different subjects was used. High-throughput TCR immunosequencing, statistical association of individual TCRs with disease status, and machine learning were combined to predict cytomegalovirus infection status. In a later analysis, previously published TCR beta repertoires from hundreds of donors were re-analyzed and high-resolution HLA genotyping was added so that TCR occurrence patterns could be studied. Rather than using new phenotypic data, the later analysis identified candidate immune exposures from TCR beta sequences and from how often those sequences occurred across donors. An earlier analysis of more than 450 of the donors used high-throughput TCR beta sequencing to judge whether each TCR beta V gene segment behaved as functional or pseudogenic. Donor age, sex, ethnicity and CMV serostatus were collected together with the repertoire data. In a later genetic analysis, genome-wide SNP genotypes for about three fifths of the roughly 670 donors were used, and that subset was treated as a discovery cohort. Every repertoire in the discovery cohort had been generated on one and the same sequencing platform. HLA typing included class I and class II loci at four-digit resolution. Typing coverage differed by locus: A, B, C, DRB1 and DQB1 were typed in about 629-640 donors, DQA1 in about 500, DPA1 in 600 to 610, and DPB1 in about 450. Roughly 5 DR-DQ haplotypes were treated as single units for association and clustering because of strong linkage in the cohort. On average, around 240,000 unique TCR beta nucleotide sequences were sequenced per donor among 300 to 500 genotyped donors of the cohort, with roughly 19% of those sequences being non-productive.

The cohort consisted of hundreds of healthy bone marrow donors. Cohort members were all nominally healthy when sampled, although unrecorded immune exposures were likely present. The donor tested CMV seronegative and was one of the 352 seronegative cohort members. A peripheral blood sample was collected from each donor, and TCR beta sequencing was performed on peripheral blood mononuclear cells. The Qiagen DNeasy Blood Extraction Kit was used to extract genomic DNA from the blood cell samples. Study-level results and caveats: In vitro tests confirmed that a few of the cytomegalovirus-associated TCR beta chains recognize cytomegalovirus antigens. Approximately 18 rarely observed V segments, including chromosome 9 orphons, were excluded from the earlier analysis of approximately 500 of the donors because counts were too low. A cluster of highly shared sequence variants was judged likely to represent a technical artifact of the sequencing pipeline. A total of roughly 160 TCR beta chains were listed by the study as associated with cytomegalovirus. While some public TCRs were present in many individuals, most TCR sequences turned up only very rarely across donors. The classifier was reported to diagnose cytomegalovirus status with high specificity and sensitivity in both the original and validation cohorts. In a later analysis, HLA-associated TCR beta chains were found to be more clonally expanded and to have lower generation probabilities than equally common non-associated chains. A further reported finding was that TCR beta sequences accurately predicted the HLA-A and HLA-B alleles for most subjects in the first cohort. Strong co-occurrence of HLA alleles, especially DR and DQ, made assigning TCR associations to individual alleles difficult. Linkage disequilibrium might explain the correlated functional status among segregating V segments, but an unknown experimental factor could not be excluded. According to a later analysis, most CMV-associated TCR beta chains appeared to be HLA-restricted, and the HLA associations seemed to be driven largely by CMV exposure. Because HLA typing was unavailable for some donors at each locus, only the typed subset was used in association tests. According to a later analysis, TCR association rates differed among HLA loci, with DRB1 alleles showing the most associated TCRs and HLA-C alleles showing the fewest. For the cohort, immune exposure information was limited to CMV serostatus. In a later genetic analysis, fewer N-insertions in productive TCRs were reported among donors in an Asian-associated ancestry cluster than the roughly 700-donor mean. In a later analysis, several top co-occurrence clusters were reported to appear linked to parvovirus B19, influenza, CMV and Epstein-Barr virus. In a later genetic analysis, a missense DCLRE1C variant was associated with V-gene and J-gene trimming of TCR beta chains, and the association was replicated in an independent cohort. Presence/absence analyses assumed roughly uniform sequencing depth across donors, an assumption that may not hold. In this cohort, only TCR beta chains were sequenced, and detectable features were limited by the absence of alpha or paired-chain data. Some IMGT-functional V segments, including TRBV6-2 and TRBV6-3, could not be told apart with the 87-base-pair reads, so those segments were excluded. The authors suggested that the approach could potentially be generalized to other disease states and immunological phenotypes. Broadly in line with IMGT annotations, most TCR beta V segments showed up in productive rearrangements about 90% or about 30% of the time in an earlier analysis of around 550 of the donors. In a later analysis, over 15,000 TCR beta sequences were associated with specific HLA alleles at a false discovery rate of 0.05.

The library relied on the immunoSEQ multiplex PCR assay. A mixture of 60 forward primers for TCR Vbeta segments and 13 reverse primers for TCR Jbeta segments was used in the multiplex PCR. Amplification of the CDR3 region of rearranged TCR beta genes was performed with a multiplex PCR assay on genomic DNA. On the Illumina HiSeq System, the amplified TCR beta libraries were sequenced as 87-base-pair reads. Per the original workflow: A later analysis tallied 75 million to 95 million unique TCR beta chains across the 610 or so repertoires, and approximately 12 million of those chains were shared by two or more donors. Raw reads were error-corrected and collapsed into unique sequences with a nearest-neighbor algorithm that merged closely related sequences to remove PCR and sequencing errors. V, D and J gene segments were assigned by aligning CDR3 sequences to IMGT reference sequences. For a sequence to be retained, a match of at least six nucleotides was required to both a V gene segment and a J gene segment. A rearrangement counted as productive if the CDR3 had no stop codons and remained in frame with V and J, and every other rearrangement counted as non-productive. Following IMGT convention, CDR3 was defined as the stretch from the second conserved V-encoded cysteine up to the conserved J-encoded phenylalanine. Sequences without an unambiguous match to a single V gene segment were excluded from the earlier analysis of almost 600 of the donors. An earlier analysis of 587 of the donors classified V segments as functional when productive rearrangements were above 56.7% and as segregating when the standard deviation between donors was above 5%. To diagnose cytomegalovirus status from the catalog of TCR beta chain sequences, a statistical classification framework was built. V and J gene assignment, in a later analysis, came from comparing TCR nucleotide sequences with IMGT/GENE-DB human TR gene sequences. Using the TCRdist pipeline, a later analysis assigned CDR3 sequences along with most-parsimonious VDJ recombination scenarios. In a later analysis, each TCR beta chain was defined by its CDR3 amino acid sequence together with its V-gene family, and reads without a unique V-gene family were excluded. As a way to deal with suspected cross-contamination and a sequencing artifact, a later analysis dropped 450 to 600 nucleotide sequences that were highly shared and had low generation probability. In a later analysis, a clonal expansion index was calculated for each public chain from normalized within-repertoire ranks of inferred template counts. In a later analysis, generation probabilities were computed with a VDJ recombination model fitted to out-of-frame rearrangements, and the resulting probabilities were checked against IGoR. Hypergeometric tests were used in a later analysis to score TCR-TCR, TCR-HLA and TCR-CMV co-occurrence, with a repertoire-size bias correction applied to the TCR pairs. A later analysis estimated false discovery rates by permuting HLA or CMV assignments 20 times. A later analysis grouped co-occurring TCRs with DBSCAN, adding TCRdist sequence similarity when clustering within HLA-allele-positive subsets. Repertoires with fewer than 30,000 or more than 120,000 public chains were left out of co-occurrence clustering, as were a handful of repertoires with anomalous nucleotide sharing. As stored in TCRdb, this immuneACCESS dataset retains in-frame rearrangements with V and J assigned. A fraction of the clones does not appear; measured against another copy, unresolved V genes explain less than half of the discrepancy, and the remainder lacks a known reason. The DNA was the basis for D and trimming; V, J and clone size are from that table. Across this sample there are over 110,000 clones, with roughly 77% seen only once. Around 3.1% of the sample comes from the top ten.

Sequences LGHNT (CDR1) and FRNRAP (CDR2) are obtained from the germline V gene. Unmatched junction bases come to 5, with V trimmed by 5 bases and J by 4 bases. Including cysteine and phenylalanine, the CDR3 has 14 amino acids. CDR3 DNA only is kept here, 42 bases in frame from base 1. Recombination connected TRBV12-5 to TRBJ1-1, with 9 central nucleotides matching TRBD1. This receptor was taken from a female donor in good health and CMV-seronegative. Sample: PBMCs. The CDR3 region reads CASGPRQGGTEAFF. The DNA sequence follows: TGTGCTAGTGGTCCGCGACAGGGGGGCACTGAAGCTTTCTTT. The full variable domain, completed from the reference TRBV12-5 and TRBJ1-1 proteins outside the CDR3, reads DARVTQTPRHKVTEMGQEVTMRCQPILGHNTVFWYRQTMMQGLELLAYFRNRAPLDDSGMPKDRFSAEMPDATLATLKIQPSEPRDSAVYFCASGPRQGGTEAFFGQGTRLTVV.